The present entry profiles one T cell receptor (beta chain) with its context. This record comes from a study of blood T cell repertoires in COVID-19. V lost 10 bases and J lost 1, with 13 bases in between. Germline V lookup: CDR1 MNHNY, CDR2 SVGAGI (reference sequence). The CDR3 spans 14 residues. Clones were sequenced by immunoSEQ multiplex PCR, and TCRdb holds only the in-frame ones, with some missing. The sample holds under 100,000 clones, around 89% seen once. The sequenced sample consisted of peripheral blood. This chain connects TRBV6-6 to TRBJ2-2, with TRBD1 as a possible D gene (6 bases). This clonotype was obtained from a man aged 50 to 59 with acute or convalescent COVID-19. This CDR3 is CATHPRGNTGELFF. The CDR3 nucleotides read TGTGCCACTCACCCCAGGGGGAACACCGGGGAGCTGTTTTTT.